The 23 T cell receptor beta chains listed next were all sequenced from one sample in a study of blood T cell repertoires in COVID-19. Repertoires were generated with immunoSEQ multiplex PCR, while TCRdb's copy carries only in-frame clones and drops some. The sample has some 200,000 clones, 70% to 80% seen once. Sequenced material: peripheral blood. Source of these receptors: a woman aged 50 to 65 with active or convalescent COVID-19.

This rearrangement joins TRBV5-1 to TRBJ2-5; 12 bases align to TRBD2. This CDR3 comprises 16 residues. Trimming took 1 base from V and 5 from J; bases not matched to a gene: 6. Germline V gives CDR1 SGHRS, CDR2 YFSETQ. CDR3 loop: CASSLPGLAGWETQYF. The CDR3 bases are TGCGCCAGCAGCTTGCCCGGACTAGCGGGGTGGGAGACCCAGTACTTC.

This clone showed up just a few times. The rearrangement uses TRBV5-6 and TRBJ2-1; D unresolved. With 1 base removed from V and 14 bases from J, the gap between germline ends came to 10 bases. This CDR3 comprises 11 residues. Germline values: CDR1 SGHDT, CDR2 YYEEEE. CDR3 in amino acids: CASSLRGLEFF. Written as DNA, the CDR3 is TGTGCCAGCAGCTTGAGAGGCCTTGAGTTCTTC.

This chain joins TRBV28 and TRBJ2-7; 11 nucleotides agree with TRBD2. The CDR3 is 17 amino acids. The J segment lost 5 bases and the V segment lost 2 bases, leaving 11 bases of the junction unmatched. The germline gives CDR1 MDHEN, CDR2 SYDVKM. CDR3 protein: CASSLMGVAGGFNEQYF. The CDR3 DNA is TGTGCCAGCAGTTTAATGGGGGTAGCGGGAGGGTTCAACGAGCAGTACTTC.

This clone appeared once. The V call is TRBV6-2 or TRBV6-3, the J call TRBJ2-4; D gene unclear. Germline V gene lookup returns CDR1 MNHEY and CDR2 SVGEGT. This CDR3 spans 11 amino acids. V was shortened by 6 bases and J by 9 bases, with 9 bases between the two germline ends. DNA for the CDR3: TGTGCCAGCAGCGACATGAGCATTCAGTACTTC. Its protein is CASSDMSIQYF.

This clone turned up a few times. The same CDR3 is also encoded by other DNA sequences in this sample. The CDR3 region has the DNA TGTGCCAGCAGCGTAGGGCAGGGCCTCTATGGCTACACCTTC. Amino acid sequence: CASSVGQGLYGYTF. The chain links TRBV9 to TRBJ1-2; D possibly corresponds to TRBD1 (5 bases). Trimming took off 0 bases at V and 4 bases at J, with 10 bases between the two ends. This CDR3 has 14 residues. The V gene's germline CDR1 is SGDLS and CDR2 YYNGEE.

The V call is TRBV28, the J call TRBJ2-1, with a tentative D call TRBD1 (5 bases). Looked up from germline, CDR1 is MDHEN and CDR2 is SYDVKM. The CDR3 contains 12 residues. V lost 6 bases to trimming and J lost 10 bases, with 13 bases between them. Here the CDR3 reads CASSREIGEQFF. The DNA of the CDR3 is TGTGCCAGCAGCAGGGAAATTGGCGAGCAGTTCTTC.

The chain recombines TRBV29-1 with TRBJ1-1, with TRBD1 identical over 7 bases. Germline V gene sequence: CDR1 SQVTM, CDR2 ANQGSEA. The CDR3 length is 14 residues. J was trimmed by 1 base and V by 6 bases; bases with no gene match: 8. As DNA, the CDR3 is TGCAGCGTCGACCCGACAGGGTCGAACACTGAAGCTTTCTTT. It is translated as CSVDPTGSNTEAFF.

This chain joins TRBV19 and TRBJ2-2, with unresolved D. CDR3 size: 14 residues. Germline V lookup: CDR1 LNHDA, CDR2 SQIVND (reference sequence). The V gene lost 2 bases and the J gene lost 1 base, with 5 bases spanning the gap. The CDR3 coding sequence is TGTGCCAGTAGTATACGACAGAACACCGGGGAGCTGTTTTTT. The encoded protein is CASSIRQNTGELFF.

This chain uses TRBV7-7 with TRBJ2-5, with a weak D call TRBD1 (6 bases). Per the germline V gene, CDR1 is SSHAT and CDR2 is FNYEAQ (reference sequence). Trimming removed 5 bases from V and 3 bases from J, with 19 bases in between. The CDR3 loop spans 16 amino acids. In nucleotides, the CDR3 is TGTGCCAGCAGCCTCCGGACGCCCAGGGGAAAAGAGACCCAGTACTTC. Translated: CASSLRTPRGKETQYF. Full variable domain (remainder filled in from reference TRBV7-7 and TRBJ2-5): GAGVSQSPRYKVTKRGQDVTLRCDPISSHATLYWYQQALGQGPEFLTYFNYEAQPDKSGLPSDRFSAERPEGSISTLTIQRTEQRDSAMYRCASSLRTPRGKETQYFGPGTRLLVL.

The chain couples TRBV5-1 to TRBJ1-1; TRBD1 might be the D (6 bases). Looked up from germline, CDR1 is SGHRS and CDR2 is YFSETQ. Trimming removed 1 base from V and 3 bases from J, with 16 bases in between. This CDR3 comprises 16 residues. The CDR3 bases are TGCGCCAGCAGCTTGACGCTGCGACAGGTGTACACTGAAGCTTTCTTT. It yields the protein CASSLTLRQVYTEAFF.

J is TRBJ1-6 and V is TRBV9; no clear D. This CDR3 is built from 13 residues. Deletions cut 3 bases from V and 10 bases from J, with 11 bases between. Germline assignment: CDR1 SGDLS and CDR2 YYNGEE. CDR3 residues: CASSAAISSPLHF. The CDR3 coding sequence is TGTGCCAGCAGCGCCGCTATTTCCTCACCCCTCCACTTT.

This clone occurred a few times. This chain links TRBV5-4 with TRBJ2-3; TRBD1 agrees at 7 bases. Trimming cost V 0 bases and J 1 base; bases outside gene matches: 2. Germline loops: CDR1 SGHNT, CDR2 YYREEE (reference sequence). CDR3 length: 15 residues. The CDR3 DNA reads TGTGCCAGCAGCTTGGAACAGGGGCGCACAGATACGCAGTATTTT. It encodes CASSLEQGRTDTQYF.

The rearrangement joins TRBV9 to TRBJ1-3, with D perhaps TRBD1 (5 bases). The CDR3 has 18 amino acids. Trimming cost V 0 bases and J 0 bases, with 16 bases left between them. CDR1 is SGDLS, CDR2 YYNGEE, per germline. The DNA for the CDR3 is TGTGCCAGCAGCGTAGGGGGTCAGACAGCTACCTCTGGAAACACCATATATTTT. This sequence encodes CASSVGGQTATSGNTIYF.

V usage is TRBV19 and J usage is TRBJ2-1; D not certain. V was shortened by 4 bases and J by 4 bases, with 8 bases between the two germline ends. The CDR3 is 13 residues long. Looked up from germline, CDR1 is LNHDA and CDR2 is SQIVND (reference sequence). The DNA of the CDR3 is TGTGCCAGTAGTAGGGCTACTTACAATGAGCAGTTCTTC. It specifies CASSRATYNEQFF.

The V and J genes are TRBV14 and TRBJ2-7, with a possible D match to TRBD1 (5 bases). The CDR3 extends over 14 amino acids. In germline, CDR1 is SGHDN, CDR2 FVKESK. V lost 1 base, J lost 7 bases, and 14 bases lay in between. The CDR3 nucleotides read TGTGCCAGCAGCCAAGTTTTGGGGCAAAGGGAGCAGTACTTC. Protein sequence: CASSQVLGQREQYF.

The genes are TRBV28 and TRBJ2-1; 13 bases line up with TRBD2. V lost 8 bases and J lost 5; bases outside the gene matches: 6. The CDR3 spans 15 residues. Germline V lookup: CDR1 MDHEN, CDR2 SYDVKM. The CDR3 is CASGAGTSGNNEQFF. As DNA, the CDR3 is TGTGCCAGCGGCGCCGGGACTAGCGGGAACAATGAGCAGTTCTTC.

V is TRBV7-9 and J is TRBJ1-5; 10 nucleotides align to TRBD1. Germline loops: CDR1 SEHNR, CDR2 FQNEAQ (reference sequence). The CDR3 is 15 amino acids. Trimming took 5 bases from V and 5 from J; bases not matched to a gene: 6. DNA of the CDR3: TGTGCCAGCAGCGCTGGACAGGGGGGTGATCAGCCCCAGCATTTT. This encodes CASSAGQGGDQPQHF.

The CDR3 sequence is CSASRLSNQPQHF. The CDR3, as DNA: TGCAGTGCTAGTAGACTTTCCAATCAGCCCCAGCATTTT. The chain joins TRBV20-1 to TRBJ1-5, with D unresolved. Germline lookup yields CDR1 DFQATT and CDR2 SNEGSKA (reference sequence). V gave up 3 bases and J gave up 3 bases, with 9 bases separating them. This CDR3 is built from 13 residues.

V is TRBV6-5 and J is TRBJ1-2; 7 bases are shared with TRBD1. Germline V gives CDR1 MNHEY, CDR2 SVGAGI. The CDR3 extends over 13 amino acids. V was clipped by 5 bases and J by 4 bases; unmatched bases: 4. For the CDR3, the DNA is TGTGCCAGCAGTCGGGACAGATTCTATGGCTACACCTTC. It codes for CASSRDRFYGYTF.

The chain joins TRBV7-2 to TRBJ1-2, with 11 bases that match TRBD1. V dropped 5 bases and J dropped 5; count of bases not matched to a gene: 7. This CDR3 contains 15 residues. CDR1 is SGHTA, CDR2 FQGNSA, per germline. The CDR3 sequence: CASSPGTGGQYGYTF. The CDR3 nucleotides are TGTGCCAGCAGCCCCGGGACAGGGGGACAGTATGGCTACACCTTC.

CDR3 bases: TGTGCCAGCAGTGCTCGGACTGGGGGCAGGGAAGAGACCCAGTACTTC. Protein sequence: CASSARTGGREETQYF. The J gene is TRBJ2-5, the V gene TRBV6-2 or TRBV6-3; D is possibly TRBD1 (6 bases). The CDR3 runs to 16 residues. Germline CDR1 is MNHEY and CDR2 is SVGEGT. Trimming cost V 5 bases and J 3 bases, with 19 bases left between them.

In nucleotides, the CDR3 is TGTGCCAGCAGACCACAGGGTGCAACTAATGAAAAACTGTTTTTT. Translating it yields CASRPQGATNEKLFF. The chain combines TRBV28 with TRBJ1-4; weak D call: TRBD1 (6 bases). This CDR3 is built from 15 residues. Germline values: CDR1 MDHEN, CDR2 SYDVKM. Trimming removed 6 bases from V and 0 bases from J, with 11 bases in between.

V gene TRBV4-3 combines with J gene TRBJ2-1; maybe TRBD2 (5 bases). CDR3 length equals 16 residues. In germline, CDR1 is LGHNA, CDR2 YSLEER. The V end was cut by 2 bases, the J end by 1 base, with 12 bases between. DNA of the CDR3: TGCGCCAGCAGCCAAAGGATCCGGGGTTCCTACAATGAGCAGTTCTTC. This gives the protein CASSQRIRGSYNEQFF.